Listed below are T cell receptor beta chains from one sample, sequenced in a study of blood T cell repertoires in COVID-19. The protocol was immunoSEQ multiplex PCR, while the TCRdb copy is restricted to in-frame clones and leaves out a portion. The sample holds about 140,000 clones, 88% seen once. Source material: peripheral blood. The origin of the receptors is a human donor with COVID-19, enrolled during active disease. The donor label of this sample is uncertain. The CDR3 runs from the conserved cysteine through the conserved F or W. The D gene is left open where the match is weak. A clone size is listed for some rows: how often the clone was seen (once, few, many), or a class if it is expanded.

d_call: TRBD1
j_call: TRBJ2-1
v_call: TRBV25-1
clone_size: -
cdr3_nt: TGTGCCAGCAGTGGCACGAACAGGGGACCCTACAATGAGCAGTTCTTC
cdr3_aa: CASSGTNRGPYNEQFF

d_call: TRBD1
j_call: TRBJ1-1
v_call: TRBV5-1
clone_size: -
cdr3_nt: TGCGCCAGCAGCTTAGGACAGGGGGCGCTTCTTGGTGAAGCTTTCTTT
cdr3_aa: CASSLGQGALLGEAFF

d_call: -
j_call: TRBJ1-1
v_call: TRBV6-5
clone_size: -
cdr3_nt: TGTGCCAGCAGTTTAGGACAGCCTCACACTGAAGCTTTCTTT
cdr3_aa: CASSLGQPHTEAFF

d_call: TRBD2
j_call: TRBJ2-1
v_call: TRBV4-2
clone_size: -
cdr3_nt: TGTGCCAGCAGCCAAGATGCTAGCGGGGGGTCCCTCTACAATGAGCAGTTCTTC
cdr3_aa: CASSQDASGGSLYNEQFF

d_call: -
j_call: TRBJ1-2
v_call: TRBV6-6
clone_size: -
cdr3_nt: TGTGCCAGCAGTTATCCGACGGGCAGGGCGAGTGGCTACACCTTC
cdr3_aa: CASSYPTGRASGYTF

d_call: -
j_call: TRBJ1-1
v_call: TRBV7-2
clone_size: -
cdr3_nt: TGTGCCAGCAGCTCGGACAGTCGGGCTTTCTTT
cdr3_aa: CASSSDSRAFF

d_call: -
j_call: TRBJ1-4
v_call: TRBV19
clone_size: -
cdr3_nt: TGTGCCAGTAGCCGATACCCCCCCTCGACAGTAGCAACTAATGAAAAACTGTTTTTT
cdr3_aa: CASSRYPPSTVATNEKLFF

d_call: TRBD2
j_call: TRBJ2-5
v_call: TRBV19
clone_size: -
cdr3_nt: TGTGCCAGCGAGGGACTAGCGGGAGAACAAGAGACCCAGTACTTC
cdr3_aa: CASEGLAGEQETQYF

d_call: TRBD1
j_call: TRBJ2-2
v_call: TRBV18
clone_size: -
cdr3_nt: TGTGCCAGCTCACCTCTCGGACAGGGGCATAACACCGGGGAGCTGTTTTTT
cdr3_aa: CASSPLGQGHNTGELFF

d_call: -
j_call: TRBJ2-7
v_call: TRBV10-3
clone_size: once
cdr3_nt: TGTGCCATCAGTGAGGGCGGGCGCGACGAGCAGTACTTC
cdr3_aa: CAISEGGRDEQYF

d_call: TRBD1
j_call: TRBJ1-4
v_call: TRBV11-2
clone_size: -
cdr3_nt: TGTGCCAGCAGCTTTACCGGGACAGGGGGTGAAAAACTGTTTTTT
cdr3_aa: CASSFTGTGGEKLFF

d_call: TRBD1
j_call: TRBJ1-1
v_call: TRBV11-3
clone_size: -
cdr3_nt: TGTGCCAGCAGCTTAGGGGGAAAAGGACAGGGGATCATGAACACTGAAGCTTTCTTT
cdr3_aa: CASSLGGKGQGIMNTEAFF

d_call: TRBD2
j_call: TRBJ2-1
v_call: TRBV14
clone_size: -
cdr3_nt: TGTGCCAGCAGCCAAGGACTAGCGGGAGGGGTCAGGCAGTTCTTC
cdr3_aa: CASSQGLAGGVRQFF

d_call: -
j_call: TRBJ2-5
v_call: TRBV5-1
clone_size: -
cdr3_nt: TGCGCCAGCAGCTTGGTCGTCGAGGGCGGGGAGACCCAGTACTTC
cdr3_aa: CASSLVVEGGETQYF

d_call: -
j_call: TRBJ1-2
v_call: TRBV5-6
clone_size: -
cdr3_nt: TGTGCCAGCAGCTTGCAGAATGGCTACACCTTC
cdr3_aa: CASSLQNGYTF

d_call: TRBD1
j_call: TRBJ2-2
v_call: TRBV15
clone_size: -
cdr3_nt: TGTGCCACCAGCTCACCCCTACAGGACAGGGTATACACCGGGGAGCTGTTTTTT
cdr3_aa: CATSSPLQDRVYTGELFF

d_call: TRBD1
j_call: TRBJ1-2
v_call: TRBV12-3/TRBV12-4
clone_size: -
cdr3_nt: TGTGCCAGCAGGCAGACAGGGAACTATGGCTACACCTTC
cdr3_aa: CASRQTGNYGYTF

d_call: -
j_call: TRBJ1-6
v_call: TRBV12-3/TRBV12-4
clone_size: -
cdr3_nt: TGTGCCAGCGGAAAGCAGGGATCACCCCTCCACTTT
cdr3_aa: CASGKQGSPLHF

d_call: TRBD2
j_call: TRBJ2-5
v_call: TRBV4-2
clone_size: -
cdr3_nt: TGTGCCAGCAGCTACACAGCTAGCGGGCAAGAGACCCAGTACTTC
cdr3_aa: CASSYTASGQETQYF

d_call: -
j_call: TRBJ2-2
v_call: TRBV3-1/TRBV3-2
clone_size: once
cdr3_nt: TGTGCCAGCAGCCAAGATGGGGGGTCCGGGGAGCTGTTTTTT
cdr3_aa: CASSQDGGSGELFF

d_call: TRBD2
j_call: TRBJ2-3
v_call: TRBV11-2
clone_size: -
cdr3_nt: TGTGCCAGCAGCCTCCTGGGGGTCGGGGCTAGCGGGAGACAAGATACGCAGTATTTT
cdr3_aa: CASSLLGVGASGRQDTQYF

d_call: -
j_call: TRBJ2-6
v_call: TRBV2
clone_size: -
cdr3_nt: TGTGCCAGCCGGGTCTCTGGGGCCAACGTCCTGACTTTC
cdr3_aa: CASRVSGANVLTF

d_call: TRBD1
j_call: TRBJ2-3
v_call: TRBV12-3/TRBV12-4
clone_size: -
cdr3_nt: TGTGCCAGCAGACAGACAGGGGTGGATACGCAGTATTTT
cdr3_aa: CASRQTGVDTQYF

d_call: TRBD2
j_call: TRBJ2-5
v_call: TRBV11-3
clone_size: few
cdr3_nt: TGTGCCAGCAGCTTAGTAGCGGGGTCCCAAGAGACCCAGTACTTC
cdr3_aa: CASSLVAGSQETQYF

d_call: TRBD1
j_call: TRBJ1-2
v_call: TRBV11-2
clone_size: -
cdr3_nt: TGTGCCAGCAGCTTCGGGACAGGGGACTATGGCTACACCTTC
cdr3_aa: CASSFGTGDYGYTF

d_call: TRBD2
j_call: TRBJ2-1
v_call: TRBV11-3
clone_size: -
cdr3_nt: TGTGCCAGCAGCCCCCGGTCTAGCGGGGGGTTGAGTGAGCAGTTCTTC
cdr3_aa: CASSPRSSGGLSEQFF

d_call: -
j_call: TRBJ1-4
v_call: TRBV19
clone_size: -
cdr3_nt: TGTGCCAGTAGTGCGGGACCTACTAATGAAAAACTGTTTTTT
cdr3_aa: CASSAGPTNEKLFF

d_call: TRBD1
j_call: TRBJ1-2
v_call: TRBV5-1
clone_size: once
cdr3_nt: TGCGCCAGCAGCGAATCCTCGACAGGGAGCTATGGCTACACCTTC
cdr3_aa: CASSESSTGSYGYTF

d_call: -
j_call: TRBJ2-3
v_call: TRBV6-1
clone_size: -
cdr3_nt: TGTGCCAGCAGTGAACAGGGACAACGCACAGATACGCAGTATTTT
cdr3_aa: CASSEQGQRTDTQYF

d_call: TRBD2
j_call: TRBJ2-3
v_call: TRBV10-2
clone_size: -
cdr3_nt: TGCGCCAGCAGTGACCCTAGCGGTGCCCTGACAGATACGCAGTATTTT
cdr3_aa: CASSDPSGALTDTQYF

d_call: -
j_call: TRBJ1-1
v_call: TRBV11-3
clone_size: -
cdr3_nt: TGTGCCAGCAGCGAGGACTTTTGGAACACTGAAGCTTTCTTT
cdr3_aa: CASSEDFWNTEAFF

d_call: -
j_call: TRBJ1-2
v_call: TRBV7-9
clone_size: -
cdr3_nt: TGTGCCAGCAGAGCTTCATCTGGGCGGGTTGGCTACACCTTC
cdr3_aa: CASRASSGRVGYTF

d_call: -
j_call: TRBJ1-2
v_call: TRBV18
clone_size: -
cdr3_nt: TGTGCCAGCTCACCCACAGACAGTAACTATGGCTACACCTTC
cdr3_aa: CASSPTDSNYGYTF

d_call: -
j_call: TRBJ1-4
v_call: TRBV7-2
clone_size: once
cdr3_nt: TGTGCCAGCAGCTTAGGTCTGGGTACGGGTGAAAAACTGTTTTTT
cdr3_aa: CASSLGLGTGEKLFF

d_call: -
j_call: TRBJ1-5
v_call: TRBV19
clone_size: -
cdr3_nt: TGTGCCAGTAGTATAGGGACAGCCTACAATCAGCCCCAGCATTTT
cdr3_aa: CASSIGTAYNQPQHF

d_call: -
j_call: TRBJ1-1
v_call: TRBV28
clone_size: -
cdr3_nt: TGTGCCAGCAGTTTCGGGTCAGGGCGGGCTTTCTTT
cdr3_aa: CASSFGSGRAFF

d_call: TRBD2
j_call: TRBJ2-3
v_call: TRBV7-2
clone_size: -
cdr3_nt: TGTGCCAGCAGCTTATTTATACTAGCGGGGGCTAGCACAGATACGCAGTATTTT
cdr3_aa: CASSLFILAGASTDTQYF

d_call: TRBD1
j_call: TRBJ2-5
v_call: TRBV5-5
clone_size: -
cdr3_nt: TGTGCCAGCAGCCCCCTGGACAGGGTAGAGACCCAGTACTTC
cdr3_aa: CASSPLDRVETQYF

d_call: -
j_call: TRBJ2-2
v_call: TRBV6-6
clone_size: -
cdr3_nt: TGTGCCAGCAGAAATCCTTCGGTCACCGGGGAGCTGTTTTTT
cdr3_aa: CASRNPSVTGELFF

d_call: -
j_call: TRBJ1-1
v_call: TRBV4-1
clone_size: -
cdr3_nt: TGCGCCAGCAGCCAAGATTCAGGCATGCTCACTGAAGCTTTCTTT
cdr3_aa: CASSQDSGMLTEAFF

d_call: -
j_call: TRBJ1-5
v_call: TRBV30
clone_size: -
cdr3_nt: TGTGCCTGGAGTGTAGGAGGGTTGCAGCCCCAGCATTTT
cdr3_aa: CAWSVGGLQPQHF

d_call: -
j_call: TRBJ1-1
v_call: TRBV7-9
clone_size: -
cdr3_nt: TGTGCCAGCAGCTTAGATACGGGTGGGGACTTAGGTTCTGAAGCTTTCTTT
cdr3_aa: CASSLDTGGDLGSEAFF

d_call: -
j_call: TRBJ1-3
v_call: TRBV10-3
clone_size: -
cdr3_nt: TGTGCCATCAGTGTGGACAGTTTTGTCTCTGGAAACACCATATATTTT
cdr3_aa: CAISVDSFVSGNTIYF

d_call: -
j_call: TRBJ2-3
v_call: TRBV12-3/TRBV12-4
clone_size: -
cdr3_nt: TGTGCCAGCAGTTTTCTTGGGCGAGATACGCAGTATTTT
cdr3_aa: CASSFLGRDTQYF

d_call: TRBD1
j_call: TRBJ2-7
v_call: TRBV13
clone_size: -
cdr3_nt: TGTGCCAGCAGCTCGACAGGGGGCGTCTCCTACGAGCAGTACTTC
cdr3_aa: CASSSTGGVSYEQYF

d_call: -
j_call: TRBJ1-6
v_call: TRBV7-3
clone_size: once
cdr3_nt: TGTGCCAGCAGCTTGGGGGGAGATTCACCCCTCCACTTT
cdr3_aa: CASSLGGDSPLHF

d_call: -
j_call: TRBJ2-5
v_call: TRBV5-1
clone_size: -
cdr3_nt: TGCGCCAGCAGCTTGGCCCTAGAGACCCAGTACTTC
cdr3_aa: CASSLALETQYF

d_call: -
j_call: TRBJ1-3
v_call: TRBV9
clone_size: -
cdr3_nt: TGTGCCAGCAGCCCAACCGTGAGCTCTGGAAACACCATATATTTT
cdr3_aa: CASSPTVSSGNTIYF

d_call: -
j_call: TRBJ1-3
v_call: TRBV6-6
clone_size: -
cdr3_nt: TGTGCCAGCAGTTACGCATACAGGGTCGGAAACACCATATATTTT
cdr3_aa: CASSYAYRVGNTIYF